The 5 T cell receptor beta chains below all came from one sample that was sequenced in a study of blood T cell repertoires in COVID-19. Profiled with immunoSEQ multiplex PCR; TCRdb holds only in-frame clones, not every one. Of 150,000 or so clones detected, about 80% appear once; the ten largest clones hold 0.5% to 0.65%. The material sequenced was peripheral blood. The origin of the receptors is a man aged 60 to 69 with acute or convalescent COVID-19.

The chain joins TRBV19 to TRBJ1-2; TRBD1 aligns across 7 bases. The CDR3 length is 15 residues. Per the germline V gene, CDR1 is LNHDA and CDR2 is SQIVND (reference sequence). The V gene end was trimmed by 6 bases and the J gene end by 0 bases; junction bases not matched to a gene: 7. The CDR3 is CASRTTGYSNYGYTF. DNA for the CDR3: TGTGCCAGTAGAACGACAGGGTATTCTAACTATGGCTACACCTTC. The whole variable domain, filled in from reference TRBV19 and TRBJ1-2, reads DGGITQSPKYLFRKEGQNVTLSCEQNLNHDAMYWYRQDPGQGLRLIYYSQIVNDFQKGDIAEGYSVSREKKESFPLTVTSAQKNPTAFYLCASRTTGYSNYGYTFGSGTRLTVV.

In this sample, this clone turned up once. The chain has TRBV4-3 and TRBJ1-4; D might be TRBD1 (5 bases). Trimming left V 1 base short and J 6 bases short, with 9 bases between. The CDR3 has 14 residues. Germline V gene data show CDR1 as LGHNA and CDR2 as YSLEER. This CDR3 reads CASSQAAGHEKLFF. CDR3 nucleotide sequence: TGCGCCAGCAGCCAAGCGGCAGGGCATGAAAAACTGTTTTTT.

V is TRBV7-9 and J is TRBJ2-1; 8 nucleotides line up with TRBD2. CDR3 size: 15 residues. Germline V gives CDR1 SEHNR, CDR2 FQNEAQ (reference sequence). V trimming: 5 bases; J trimming: 2 bases; junction bases outside the gene matches: 5. In DNA form, the CDR3 reads TGTGCCAGCAGCGCAGCGGGAGCGGCCTACAATGAGCAGTTCTTC. It specifies CASSAAGAAYNEQFF.

The chain has TRBV6-2 or TRBV6-3 and TRBJ2-5, with 10 bases fitting TRBD2. V dropped 2 bases and J dropped 3; count of bases not matched to a gene: 12. The CDR3 runs 18 residues. The germline V gene encodes CDR1 MNHEY and CDR2 SVGEGT. The CDR3 region has the DNA TGTGCCAGCAGTTACATGGCTAGCGGGAGAGGGTTTAAAGAGACCCAGTACTTC. Amino acids: CASSYMASGRGFKETQYF.

V gene TRBV2 combines with J gene TRBJ1-2, with D uncertain. Germline V lookup: CDR1 SNHLY, CDR2 FYNNEI. CDR3 length equals 15 residues. The V gene lost 0 bases and the J gene lost 4 bases, with 12 bases spanning the gap. The CDR3 nucleotides are TGTGCCAGCAGTGAAGCCCGACTCCGCAGCTATGGCTACACCTTC. As protein: CASSEARLRSYGYTF.